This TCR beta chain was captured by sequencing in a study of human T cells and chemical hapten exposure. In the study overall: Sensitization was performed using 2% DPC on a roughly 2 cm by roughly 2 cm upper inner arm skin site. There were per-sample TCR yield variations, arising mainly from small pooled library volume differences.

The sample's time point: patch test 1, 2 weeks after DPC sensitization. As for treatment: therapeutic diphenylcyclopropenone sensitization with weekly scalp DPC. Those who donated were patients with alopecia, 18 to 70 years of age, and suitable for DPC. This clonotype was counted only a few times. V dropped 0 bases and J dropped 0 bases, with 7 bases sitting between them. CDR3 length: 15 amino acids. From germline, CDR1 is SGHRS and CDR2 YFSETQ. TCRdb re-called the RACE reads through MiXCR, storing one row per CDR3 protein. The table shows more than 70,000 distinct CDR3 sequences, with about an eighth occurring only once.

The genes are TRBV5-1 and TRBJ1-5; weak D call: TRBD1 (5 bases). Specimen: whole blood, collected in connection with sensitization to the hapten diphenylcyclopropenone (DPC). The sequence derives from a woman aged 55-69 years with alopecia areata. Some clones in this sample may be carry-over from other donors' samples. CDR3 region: CASSLAGTSNQPQHF. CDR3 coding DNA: TGCGCCAGCAGCTTGGCCGGGACTAGCAATCAGCCCCAGCATTTT.